This TCR beta chain was observed in a study of T-cell reconstitution after alpha-beta-depleted transplantation in children. Study-wide results and caveats: The authors attributed T-cell counts and diversity one year after transplant mostly to newly produced T cells.

Using unique molecular identifiers, the investigators prepared the TCRbeta library. TCRdb recomputed calls from the PCR reads with MiXCR, one row per CDR3 protein. The sample holds around 420,000 distinct CDR3 sequences, roughly 15% seen once. In this sample, this clonotype turned up a few times. What it recognizes is unknown. The CDR3 is made up of 15 amino acids. V was shortened by 3 bases and J by 0 bases, with 9 bases between the two germline ends. Germline V gives CDR1 SEHNR, CDR2 FQNEAQ (reference sequence). The sequence derives from a boy younger than two who had a stem cell transplant for Wiskott-Aldrich syndrome, so the T cells may come from the graft donor. The chain carries TRBV7-9 and TRBJ1-3; D remains unclear. The material sequenced was PBMCs, mostly from graft donor cells, taken 360 days after TCRalphabeta/CD19-depleted stem cell transplant. Here the CDR3 DNA reads TGTGCCAGCAGCTTTATGGGAGCCTCTGGAAACACCATATATTTT. This gives the protein CASSFMGASGNTIYF.